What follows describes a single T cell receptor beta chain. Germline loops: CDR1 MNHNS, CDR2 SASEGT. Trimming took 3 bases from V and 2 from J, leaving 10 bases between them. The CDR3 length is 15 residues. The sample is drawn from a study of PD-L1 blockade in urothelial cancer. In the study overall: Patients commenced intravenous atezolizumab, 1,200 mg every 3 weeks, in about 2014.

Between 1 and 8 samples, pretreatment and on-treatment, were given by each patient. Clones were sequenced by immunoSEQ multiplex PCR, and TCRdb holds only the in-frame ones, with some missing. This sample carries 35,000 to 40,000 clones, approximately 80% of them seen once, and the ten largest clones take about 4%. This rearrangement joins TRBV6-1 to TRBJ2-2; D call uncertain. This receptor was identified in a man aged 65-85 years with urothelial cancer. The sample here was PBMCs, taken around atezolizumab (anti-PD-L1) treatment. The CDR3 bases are TGTGCCAGCAGTGAGGGTAGCAGTAACACCGGGGAGCTGTTTTTT. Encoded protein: CASSEGSSNTGELFF.